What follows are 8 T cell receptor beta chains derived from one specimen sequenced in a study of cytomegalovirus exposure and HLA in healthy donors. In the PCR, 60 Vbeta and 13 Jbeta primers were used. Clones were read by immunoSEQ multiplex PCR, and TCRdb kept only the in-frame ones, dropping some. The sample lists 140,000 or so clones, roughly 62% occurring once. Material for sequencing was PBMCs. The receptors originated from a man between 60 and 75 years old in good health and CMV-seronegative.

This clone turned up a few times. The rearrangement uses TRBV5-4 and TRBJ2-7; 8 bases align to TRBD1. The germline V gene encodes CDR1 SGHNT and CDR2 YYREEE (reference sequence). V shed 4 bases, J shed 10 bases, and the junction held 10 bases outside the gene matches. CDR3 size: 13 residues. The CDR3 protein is CASSTRTGLSQYF. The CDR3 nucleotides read TGTGCCAGCAGCACTCGGACAGGGCTCAGTCAGTACTTC.

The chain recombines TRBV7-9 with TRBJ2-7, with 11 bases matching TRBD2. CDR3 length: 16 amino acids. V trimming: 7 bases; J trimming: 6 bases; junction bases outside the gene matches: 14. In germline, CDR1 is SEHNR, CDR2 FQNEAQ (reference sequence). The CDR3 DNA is TGTGCCAGCACCCTAACGGGACTAGCGGTAGTCCCCGAGCAGTACTTC. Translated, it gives CASTLTGLAVVPEQYF.

The CDR3 DNA reads as TGCAGCGTTGTTAGCGGCTCCTACGAGCAGTACTTC. Encoded protein: CSVVSGSYEQYF. This chain uses TRBV29-1 with TRBJ2-5; TRBD2 is a possible D gene (6 bases). The J call may be in error: the DNA end matches TRBJ2-7 better. CDR3 length: 12 amino acids. Germline-derived CDR1 and CDR2 are SQVTM and ANQGSEA.

Written as DNA, the CDR3 is TGTGCCAGCAGTGACGGAACTAGCGGGAGGGCAGATACGCAGTATTTT. It translates to CASSDGTSGRADTQYF. The chain uses TRBV25-1 and TRBJ2-3; TRBD2 matches at 13 bases. Germline CDR1 and CDR2: MGHDK and SYGVNS. The CDR3 loop spans 16 amino acids. Trimming cost V 3 bases and J 4 bases; bases outside gene matches: 4. Based on the CDR3 plus reference TRBV25-1 and TRBJ2-3, the full variable domain is EADIYQTPRYLVIGTGKKITLECSQTMGHDKMYWYQQDPGMELHLIHYSYGVNSTEKGDLSSESTVSRIRTEHFPLTLESARPSHTSQYLCASSDGTSGRADTQYFGPGTRLTVL.

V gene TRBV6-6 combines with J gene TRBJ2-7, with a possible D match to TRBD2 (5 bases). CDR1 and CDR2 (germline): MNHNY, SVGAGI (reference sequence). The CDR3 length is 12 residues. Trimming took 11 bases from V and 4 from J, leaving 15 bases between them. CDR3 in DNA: TGTGCCGCGGGCGTTCAAGGTTACGAGCAGTACTTC. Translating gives CAAGVQGYEQYF.

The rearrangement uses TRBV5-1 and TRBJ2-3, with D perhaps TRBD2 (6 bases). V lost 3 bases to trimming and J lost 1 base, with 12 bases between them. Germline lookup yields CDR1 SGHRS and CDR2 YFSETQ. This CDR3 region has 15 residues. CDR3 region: CASSSASARTDTQYF. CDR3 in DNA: TGCGCCAGCAGCTCAGCTAGCGCCCGCACAGATACGCAGTATTTT.

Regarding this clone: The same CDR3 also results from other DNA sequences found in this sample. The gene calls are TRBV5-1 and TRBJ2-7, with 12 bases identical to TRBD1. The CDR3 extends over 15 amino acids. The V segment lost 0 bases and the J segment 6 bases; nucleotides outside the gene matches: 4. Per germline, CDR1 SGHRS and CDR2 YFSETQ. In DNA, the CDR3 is TGCGCCAGCAGCTTGGGGGGACAGGGGGCGAGCGAGCAGTACTTC. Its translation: CASSLGGQGASEQYF.

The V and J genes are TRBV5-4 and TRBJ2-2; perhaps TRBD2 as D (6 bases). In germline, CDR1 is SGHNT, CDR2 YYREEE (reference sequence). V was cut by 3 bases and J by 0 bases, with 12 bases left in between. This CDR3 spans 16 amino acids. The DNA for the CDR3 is TGTGCCAGCAGCTGGGGGACTTTAGCGAACACCGGGGAGCTGTTTTTT. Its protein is CASSWGTLANTGELFF.